The 20 T cell receptor beta chains presented below share a single source sample, sequenced in a study of T cells in localized non-small cell lung cancer. Clones were sequenced by immunoSEQ multiplex PCR, and TCRdb holds only the in-frame ones, with some missing. The table lists 7,000 to 7,500 clones, roughly 24% of them singletons. Here the sequenced sample was lung tumor tissue, taken before any cancer treatment. The source of these receptors is a man aged 35 to 69 with stage III squamous cell lung carcinoma.

This rearrangement joins TRBV10-3 to TRBJ2-1; possible D gene TRBD2, 5 bases. Germline values: CDR1 ENHRY, CDR2 SYGVKD. The CDR3 is 15 residues long. Between the trimmed V and J ends, which lost 1 base and 2 bases, there was a span of 9 bases. In DNA, the CDR3 is TGTGCCATCAGTGAGTTTGAGGGCCCCTACAATGAGCAGTTCTTC. This encodes CAISEFEGPYNEQFF.

This clone was counted at least ten times. This rearrangement joins TRBV11-3 to TRBJ1-1; 7 bases are shared with TRBD1. Germline-derived CDR1 and CDR2 are SGHNT and YENEEA. CDR3 length equals 15 residues. Trimming removed 5 bases from V and 2 bases from J; junction bases left unmatched: 8. In nucleotides, the CDR3 is TGTGCCAGCAGCGCCCGACAGGGAAGAAACACTGAAGCTTTCTTT. Protein sequence: CASSARQGRNTEAFF.

This clone was seen many times. The V gene is TRBV9, the J gene TRBJ1-6, with 11 bases matching TRBD1. Per the germline V gene, CDR1 is SGDLS and CDR2 is YYNGEE. The J segment lost 10 bases and the V segment lost 3 bases, leaving 9 bases of the junction unmatched. The length of the CDR3 is 16 residues. The CDR3, as DNA: TGTGCCAGCAGCGCCGGGACAGGGGGTTTAAGATCACCCCTCCACTTT. It specifies CASSAGTGGLRSPLHF.

This clone was observed a few times. The chain recombines TRBV28 with TRBJ1-2; maybe TRBD1 (5 bases). Between the trimmed V and J ends, which lost 5 bases and 3 bases, there was a span of 13 bases. The CDR3 is 14 residues long. The germline V gene has CDR1 MDHEN and CDR2 SYDVKM. The CDR3 sequence is CASSLGGGDYGYTF. The DNA for the CDR3 is TGTGCCAGCAGTCTTGGTGGGGGGGACTATGGCTACACCTTC.

This clone appeared a single time. This chain uses TRBV19 with TRBJ2-7, with a weak D call TRBD1 (5 bases). In germline, CDR1 is LNHDA, CDR2 SQIVND (reference sequence). Trimming stripped 6 bases from V and 3 bases from J, with 15 bases between. The CDR3 has 14 amino acids. CDR3 amino acids: CASRRRDRNYEQYF. The CDR3 nucleotides read TGTGCCAGTAGGCGACGTGACAGAAACTACGAGCAGTACTTC.

J is TRBJ1-2 and V is TRBV6-8, with unresolved D. Trimming cost V 0 bases and J 2 bases, with 7 bases left between them. The CDR3 is made up of 14 amino acids. Germline CDR1 and CDR2: MNHGY and SAAAGT. The CDR3 DNA sequence: TGTGCCAGCAGTTACTCGTCAGCCAACTATGGCTACACCTTC. This sequence encodes CASSYSSANYGYTF.

This clone was detected only a few times. CDR3 in DNA: TGTGCCAGTACCCTTAGCGGACAGGGCCGTGTCAAAAACATTCAGTACTTC. Protein product: CASTLSGQGRVKNIQYF. The V and J genes are TRBV19 and TRBJ2-4, with 8 bases that match TRBD1. This CDR3 comprises 17 residues. Germline assignment: CDR1 LNHDA and CDR2 SQIVND (reference sequence). The junction had 14 bases not matched to a gene; V was cut back by 7 bases and J by 3 bases.

This clone was seen a handful of times. V gene TRBV11-3 combines with J gene TRBJ1-3, with a weak D call TRBD1 (6 bases). Germline V gene sequence: CDR1 SGHNT, CDR2 YENEEA. The CDR3 is made up of 15 amino acids. Trimming cost V 2 bases and J 0 bases, with 8 bases left between them. CDR3: CASSLLDSSGNTIYF. In DNA form, the CDR3 reads TGTGCCAGCAGCTTATTGGACAGCTCTGGAAACACCATATATTTT. Variable domain in full (rest from reference TRBV11-3 and TRBJ1-3): EAGVVQSPRYKIIEKKQPVAFWCNPISGHNTLYWYLQNLGQGPELLIRYENEEAVDDSQLPKDRFSAERLKGVDSTLKIQPAELGDSAVYLCASSLLDSSGNTIYFGEGSWLTVV.

This clone has only a few counts. The chain is built from TRBV11-3 and TRBJ2-5; D unresolved. The germline V and J ends were trimmed by 4 bases and 0 bases, with 9 bases remaining between them. This CDR3 contains 14 residues. Germline CDR1 and CDR2: SGHNT and YENEEA. The CDR3 DNA reads TGTGCCAGCAGCTATCAGCTAAACCAAGAGACCCAGTACTTC. Its protein is CASSYQLNQETQYF.

This clone was found a few times. V usage is TRBV28 and J usage is TRBJ2-2, with D possibly TRBD2 on 7 matching bases. V lost 7 bases and J 3 bases, leaving 15 bases between the germline ends. The CDR3 sequence is 15 residues long. Germline V gene data show CDR1 as MDHEN and CDR2 as SYDVKM. CDR3 in DNA: TGTGCCAGCAAGGGGGGGAGCACTGACACCGGGGAGCTGTTTTTT. This sequence encodes CASKGGSTDTGELFF.

The chain couples TRBV27 to TRBJ2-1; no reliable D call. The CDR3 has 15 residues. Trimming took off 0 bases at V and 0 bases at J, with 6 bases between the two ends. The V gene's germline CDR1 is MNHEY and CDR2 SMNVEV (reference sequence). DNA of the CDR3: TGTGCCAGCAGTTTATCCATAGCCTCCTACAATGAGCAGTTCTTC. This codes for CASSLSIASYNEQFF.

A few counts support this clone. The V call is TRBV28, the J call TRBJ2-7; no clear D gene. Germline V gene lookup returns CDR1 MDHEN and CDR2 SYDVKM. CDR3 length equals 14 residues. Deletions cut 3 bases from V and 0 bases from J, with 9 bases between. The CDR3 reads CASSLGRSSYEQYF. The CDR3 DNA follows: TGTGCCAGCAGTTTGGGCCGGAGCTCCTACGAGCAGTACTTC.

This clone has only a few counts. CDR3 nucleotides: TGTGCCAGCAGCGGGACTAGCGGGGGATTCTACAATGAGCAGTTCTTC. Translating gives CASSGTSGGFYNEQFF. The chain links TRBV6-8 to TRBJ2-1, with 14 bases identical to TRBD2. V trimming: 6 bases; J trimming: 3 bases; junction bases outside the gene matches: 4. The CDR3 contains 16 residues. The germline V gene has CDR1 MNHGY and CDR2 SAAAGT.

This clone was found a few times. J is TRBJ2-7 and V is TRBV30, with TRBD2 identical over 11 bases. CDR3 length: 14 residues. CDR1 is GTSNPN, CDR2 SVGIG, per germline (reference sequence). Trimming cost V 5 bases and J 4 bases; bases outside gene matches: 7. CDR3 bases: TGTGCCTGGGCGTATACTAGCGGGAGTTACGAGCAGTACTTC. Its translation: CAWAYTSGSYEQYF.

In this sample, this clone turned up a few times. The chain has TRBV6-8 and TRBJ2-7, with 11 bases identical to TRBD2. CDR3 length equals 16 residues. Germline CDR1 and CDR2: MNHGY and SAAAGT. Trimming at V came to 3 bases and at J to 3 bases, leaving 7 bases not matched to a gene. CDR3 amino acids: CASSYPGLAGGYEQYF. Here the CDR3 DNA reads TGTGCCAGCAGTTATCCGGGGCTAGCGGGGGGCTACGAGCAGTACTTC.

The chain couples TRBV6-8 to TRBJ2-7, with TRBD1 matching over 10 bases. This CDR3 comprises 14 residues. V shed 5 bases and J 2 bases; nucleotides not matched to a gene: 3. CDR1 MNHGY and CDR2 SAAAGT come from the germline V gene. The CDR3 DNA is TGTGCCAGCAGTGGGGGACAGGGGACCTACGAGCAGTACTTC. This sequence encodes CASSGGQGTYEQYF.

The CDR3 nucleotides are TGTGCCAGCAGCCGGGGGGAGCGGATGAGCACAGATACGCAGTATTTT. This sequence encodes CASSRGERMSTDTQYF. The J gene is TRBJ2-3, the V gene TRBV6-8; 7 bases match TRBD2. CDR3 size: 16 residues. CDR1 is MNHGY and CDR2 is SAAAGT in the germline V gene. V shed 6 bases, J shed 0 bases, and the junction held 9 bases outside the gene matches.

The sample holds many counts of this clone. A junction end diverges from the germline sequence, so it may reflect a read error. The chain employs TRBV7-6 and TRBJ1-5; TRBD1 agrees at 9 bases. CDR3 size: 17 residues. Germline V lookup: CDR1 SGHVS, CDR2 FNYEAQ. CDR3 DNA: TGTGCCAGAAGCTTAGCCGGTTCGACAGGGGGGAATCAGCCCCAGCATTTT. Amino acid sequence: CARSLAGSTGGNQPQHF.

The chain combines TRBV28 with TRBJ2-2, with a possible D match to TRBD2 (5 bases). Per the germline V gene, CDR1 is MDHEN and CDR2 is SYDVKM. CDR3 length equals 14 residues. Trimming removed 8 bases at V and 0 bases at J, with 10 bases between. DNA for the CDR3: TGTGCCAGCGGACTGATCGCGAACACCGGGGAGCTGTTTTTT. This encodes CASGLIANTGELFF. Using reference TRBV28 and TRBJ2-2 for the parts outside the CDR3, the full variable domain is DVKVTQSSRYLVKRTGEKVFLECVQDMDHENMFWYRQDPGLGLRLIYFSYDVKMKEKGDIPEGYSVSREKKERFSLILESASTNQTSMYLCASGLIANTGELFFGEGSRLTVL.

This chain joins TRBV11-3 and TRBJ2-5, with 10 bases lining up with TRBD2. Per the germline V gene, CDR1 is SGHNT and CDR2 is YENEEA. V shed 5 bases and J 1 base; nucleotides not matched to a gene: 4. The CDR3 contains 15 residues. The CDR3 DNA reads as TGTGCCAGCAGCCAAGCGGGAGGGCCCCAAGAGACCCAGTACTTC. It codes for CASSQAGGPQETQYF.